This entry is about one TCR beta chain. Clones were sequenced by immunoSEQ multiplex PCR, and TCRdb holds only the in-frame ones, with some missing. The profile shows more than 55,000 clones, approximately 86% of them singletons. The sample comes from a study of T cell changes during pregnancy in multiple sclerosis. Germline V gene data show CDR1 as SGHAT and CDR2 as FQNNGV. V was pared by 5 bases and J by 5 bases, with 18 bases between. The CDR3 spans 16 residues. The sample here was CD4+ T cells from peripheral blood mononuclear cells, taken in the third trimester of pregnancy. The sequence was collected from a female donor with multiple sclerosis, enrolled in a pregnancy study. V is TRBV11-2 and J is TRBJ2-2, with D possibly TRBD2 on 5 matching bases. The CDR3 is CASSPGYGVGTGELFF. DNA of the CDR3: TGTGCCAGCAGCCCGGGTTACGGGGTTGGAACCGGGGAGCTGTTTTTT.